This T cell receptor beta chain was identified during a study of blood T cell repertoires in COVID-19. Looking at the study overall: Acute-phase and convalescent COVID-19 samples originated in the United States, Italy and Spain. From T cells, B-cell-depleted T cells, or PBMCs came the material, which was cDNA or gDNA.

As handled by the study authors: For nucleated cells, counts were estimated from reference gene primer amplification. Clones were read by immunoSEQ multiplex PCR, and TCRdb kept only the in-frame ones, dropping some. V, J and clone size are taken as reported in that table, and D and trimming were inferred from the DNA itself. The data show around 200,000 clones, approximately 83% seen once. The germline gives CDR1 SGHTA, CDR2 FQGNSA. The CDR3 length is 14 residues. The V end lost 4 bases, the J end lost 5 bases, and 14 bases lay between the germline ends. Sequences were obtained from peripheral blood. The origin of this receptor is a man aged 50 to 60 with active or convalescent COVID-19. The genes are TRBV7-2 and TRBJ2-5; D ambiguous. For the CDR3, the DNA is TGTGCCAGCAGCTCGTATACGGCCGGGGAGACCCAGTACTTC. Its protein is CASSSYTAGETQYF.